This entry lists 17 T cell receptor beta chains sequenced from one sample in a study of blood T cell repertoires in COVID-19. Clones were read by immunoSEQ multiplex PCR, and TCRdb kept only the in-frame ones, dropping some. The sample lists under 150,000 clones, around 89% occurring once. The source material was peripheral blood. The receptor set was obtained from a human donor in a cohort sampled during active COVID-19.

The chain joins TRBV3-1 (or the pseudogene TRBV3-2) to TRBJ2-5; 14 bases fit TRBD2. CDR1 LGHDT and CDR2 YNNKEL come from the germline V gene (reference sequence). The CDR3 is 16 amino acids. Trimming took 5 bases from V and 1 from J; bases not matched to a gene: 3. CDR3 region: CASSGTSGGIQETQYF. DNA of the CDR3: TGTGCCAGCAGCGGGACTAGCGGGGGAATCCAAGAGACCCAGTACTTC.

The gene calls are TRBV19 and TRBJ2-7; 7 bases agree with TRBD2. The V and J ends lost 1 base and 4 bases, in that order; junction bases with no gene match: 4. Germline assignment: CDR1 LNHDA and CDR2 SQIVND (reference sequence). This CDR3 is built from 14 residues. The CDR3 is CASSIALAEYEQYF. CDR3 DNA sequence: TGTGCCAGTAGTATAGCCCTAGCGGAGTACGAGCAGTACTTC. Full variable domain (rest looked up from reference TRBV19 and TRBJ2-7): DGGITQSPKYLFRKEGQNVTLSCEQNLNHDAMYWYRQDPGQGLRLIYYSQIVNDFQKGDIAEGYSVSREKKESFPLTVTSAQKNPTAFYLCASSIALAEYEQYFGPGTRLTVT.

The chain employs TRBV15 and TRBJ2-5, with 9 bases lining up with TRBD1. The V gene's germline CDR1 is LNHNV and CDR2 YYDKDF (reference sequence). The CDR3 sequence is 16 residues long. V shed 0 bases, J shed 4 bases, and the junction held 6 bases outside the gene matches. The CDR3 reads CATSRDLKDRGETQYF. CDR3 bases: TGTGCCACCAGCAGAGATCTAAAGGACAGGGGAGAGACCCAGTACTTC.

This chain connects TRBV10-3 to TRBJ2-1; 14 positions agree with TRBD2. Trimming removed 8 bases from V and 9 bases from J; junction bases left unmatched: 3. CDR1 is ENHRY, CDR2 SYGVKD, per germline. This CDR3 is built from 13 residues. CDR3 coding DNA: TGTGCCATCCCCGGACTAGCGGGAGGTGAGCAGTTCTTC. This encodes CAIPGLAGGEQFF.

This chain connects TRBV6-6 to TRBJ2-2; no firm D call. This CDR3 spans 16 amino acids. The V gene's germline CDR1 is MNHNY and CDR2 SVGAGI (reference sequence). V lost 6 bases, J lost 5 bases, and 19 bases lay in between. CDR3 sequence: CASRRYAVTRTGELFF. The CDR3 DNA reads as TGTGCCAGCAGGAGGTATGCGGTAACGAGGACCGGGGAGCTGTTTTTT.

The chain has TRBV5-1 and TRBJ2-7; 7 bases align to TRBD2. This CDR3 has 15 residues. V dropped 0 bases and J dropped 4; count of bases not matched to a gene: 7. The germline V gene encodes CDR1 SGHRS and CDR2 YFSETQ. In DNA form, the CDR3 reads TGCGCCAGCAGCTTGGAGGCGGGGGTACGGTACGAGCAGTACTTC. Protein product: CASSLEAGVRYEQYF. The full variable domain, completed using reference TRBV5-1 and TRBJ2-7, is KAGVTQTPRYLIKTRGQQVTLSCSPISGHRSVSWYQQTPGQGLQFLFEYFSETQRNKGNFPGRFSGRQFSNSRSEMNVSTLELGDSALYLCASSLEAGVRYEQYFGPGTRLTVT.

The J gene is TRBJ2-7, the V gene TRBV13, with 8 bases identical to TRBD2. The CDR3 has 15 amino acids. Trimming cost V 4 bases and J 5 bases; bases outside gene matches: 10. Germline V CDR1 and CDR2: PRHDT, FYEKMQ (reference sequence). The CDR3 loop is CASSSLGTRVHEQYF. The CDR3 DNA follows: TGTGCCAGCAGCTCCCTCGGGACTAGGGTTCACGAGCAGTACTTC.

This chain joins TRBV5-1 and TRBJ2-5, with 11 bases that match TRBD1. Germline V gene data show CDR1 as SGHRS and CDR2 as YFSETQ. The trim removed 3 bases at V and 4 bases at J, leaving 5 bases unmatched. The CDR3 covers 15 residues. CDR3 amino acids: CASSSTGTGGETQYF. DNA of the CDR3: TGCGCCAGCAGCTCCACCGGGACAGGGGGAGAGACCCAGTACTTC.

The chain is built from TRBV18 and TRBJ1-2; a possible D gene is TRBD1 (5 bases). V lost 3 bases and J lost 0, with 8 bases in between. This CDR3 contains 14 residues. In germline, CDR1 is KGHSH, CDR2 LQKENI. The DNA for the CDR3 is TGTGCCAGCTCACCGGAGGGGACTAACTATGGCTACACCTTC. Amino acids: CASSPEGTNYGYTF.

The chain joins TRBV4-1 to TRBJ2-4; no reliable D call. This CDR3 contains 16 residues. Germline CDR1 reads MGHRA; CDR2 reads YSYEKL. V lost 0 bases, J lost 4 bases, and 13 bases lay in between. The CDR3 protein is CASSQELNSPKNIQYF. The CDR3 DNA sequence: TGCGCCAGCAGCCAAGAATTGAACAGTCCTAAAAACATTCAGTACTTC.

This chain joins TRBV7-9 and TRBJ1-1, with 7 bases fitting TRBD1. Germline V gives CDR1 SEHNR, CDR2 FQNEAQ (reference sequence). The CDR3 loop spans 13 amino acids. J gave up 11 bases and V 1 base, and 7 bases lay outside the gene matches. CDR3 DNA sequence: TGTGCCAGCAGCTTAGTGGACAGGTGGTGGGCTTTCTTT. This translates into CASSLVDRWWAFF.

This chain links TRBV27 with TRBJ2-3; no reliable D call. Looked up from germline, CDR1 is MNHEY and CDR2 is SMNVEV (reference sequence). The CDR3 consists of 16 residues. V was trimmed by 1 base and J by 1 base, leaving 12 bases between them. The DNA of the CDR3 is TGTGCCAGCAGTTTATTCAAGCACCGGGGCACAGATACGCAGTATTTT. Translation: CASSLFKHRGTDTQYF.

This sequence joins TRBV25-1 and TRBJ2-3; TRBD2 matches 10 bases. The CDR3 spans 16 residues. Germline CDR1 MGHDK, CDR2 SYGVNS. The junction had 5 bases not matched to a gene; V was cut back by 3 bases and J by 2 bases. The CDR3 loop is CASSDYSGRPTDTQYF. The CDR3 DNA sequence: TGTGCCAGCAGTGACTATAGCGGGAGGCCCACAGATACGCAGTATTTT.

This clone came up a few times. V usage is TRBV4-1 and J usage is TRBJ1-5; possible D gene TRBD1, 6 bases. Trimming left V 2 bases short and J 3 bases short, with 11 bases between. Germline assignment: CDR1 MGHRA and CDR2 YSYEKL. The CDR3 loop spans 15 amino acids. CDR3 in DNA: TGCGCCAGCAGCCAACATCGACAGGCCAATCAGCCCCAGCATTTT. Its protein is CASSQHRQANQPQHF.

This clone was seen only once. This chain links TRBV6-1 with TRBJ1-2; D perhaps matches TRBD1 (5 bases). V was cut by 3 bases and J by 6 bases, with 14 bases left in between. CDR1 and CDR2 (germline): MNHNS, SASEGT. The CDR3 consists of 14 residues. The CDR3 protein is CASSDGPLGHGYTF. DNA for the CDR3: TGTGCCAGCAGTGACGGACCACTGGGGCATGGCTACACCTTC.

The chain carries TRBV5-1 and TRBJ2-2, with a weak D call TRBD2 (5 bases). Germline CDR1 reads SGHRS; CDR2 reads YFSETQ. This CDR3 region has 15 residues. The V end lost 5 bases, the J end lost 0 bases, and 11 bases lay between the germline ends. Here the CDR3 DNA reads TGCGCCAGCAGGACGGGTAGCGCGAACACCGGGGAGCTGTTTTTT. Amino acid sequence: CASRTGSANTGELFF.

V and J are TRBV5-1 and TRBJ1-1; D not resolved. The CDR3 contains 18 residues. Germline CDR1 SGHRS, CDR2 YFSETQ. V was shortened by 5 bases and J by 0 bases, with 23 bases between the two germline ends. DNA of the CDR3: TGCGCCAGCAGACCATACAGTCGACCCACCTCCATGAACACTGAAGCTTTCTTT. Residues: CASRPYSRPTSMNTEAFF.